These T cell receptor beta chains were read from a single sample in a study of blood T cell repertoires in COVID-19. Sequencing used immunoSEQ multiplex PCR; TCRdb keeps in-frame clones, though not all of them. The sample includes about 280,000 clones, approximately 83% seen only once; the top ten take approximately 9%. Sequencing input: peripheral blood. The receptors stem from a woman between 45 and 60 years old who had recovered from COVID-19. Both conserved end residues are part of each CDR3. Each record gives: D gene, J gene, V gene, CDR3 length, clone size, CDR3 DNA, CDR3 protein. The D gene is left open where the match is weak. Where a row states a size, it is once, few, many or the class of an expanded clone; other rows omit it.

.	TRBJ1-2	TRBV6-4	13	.	TGTGCCAGCAGTGACGTCGGGTCCTATGGCTACACCTTC	CASSDVGSYGYTF
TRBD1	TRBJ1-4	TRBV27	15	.	TGTGCCAGCCGAAGACAGGGGGCGTATAATGAAAAACTGTTTTTT	CASRRQGAYNEKLFF
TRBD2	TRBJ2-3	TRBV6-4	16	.	TGTGCCAGCAGCGAACTAGCGGGGGGGCCTTCAGATACGCAGTATTTT	CASSELAGGPSDTQYF
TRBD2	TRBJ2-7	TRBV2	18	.	TGTGCCAGCAGCTCCGCGGGACTAGCGGGGGGGCTCGGTTACGAGCAGTACTTC	CASSSAGLAGGLGYEQYF
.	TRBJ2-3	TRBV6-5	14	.	TGTGCCAGCAGGCTACAGGAGATCACAGATACGCAGTATTTT	CASRLQEITDTQYF
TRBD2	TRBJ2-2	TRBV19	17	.	TGTGCCAGTAGTAAGGGGACTAGCGGTAGGAACACCGGGGAGCTGTTTTTT	CASSKGTSGRNTGELFF
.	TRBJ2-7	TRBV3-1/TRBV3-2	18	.	TGTGCCAGCAGCCCAGGGGAGCTAGCAGAAACCTCCCCCTACGAGCAGTACTTC	CASSPGELAETSPYEQYF
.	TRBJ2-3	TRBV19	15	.	TGTGCCAGTAAGAGGCGTCAGGGAAGCACAGATACGCAGTATTTT	CASKRRQGSTDTQYF
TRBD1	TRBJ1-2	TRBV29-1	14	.	TGCAGCGTTGAAGTAGGGACAGAGCCCTATGGCTACACCTTC	CSVEVGTEPYGYTF
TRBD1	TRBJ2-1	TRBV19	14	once	TGTGCCAGTTCCGAACAGGGGAACTACAATGAGCAGTTCTTC	CASSEQGNYNEQFF
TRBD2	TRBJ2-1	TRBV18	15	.	TGTGCCAGCTCACCCCTAACTAGCGTGGACAATGAGCAGTTCTTC	CASSPLTSVDNEQFF
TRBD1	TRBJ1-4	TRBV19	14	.	TGTGCCAGTAGCGGACAGGGAAGTGGAGAAAAACTGTTTTTT	CASSGQGSGEKLFF
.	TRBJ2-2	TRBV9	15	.	TGTGCCAGCAGCAGCAGCGGCTCGAACACCGGGGAGCTGTTTTTT	CASSSSGSNTGELFF
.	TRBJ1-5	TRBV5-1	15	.	TGCGCCAGCAGAAGGGGGACTATAGCAGGGCAGCCCCAGCATTTT	CASRRGTIAGQPQHF
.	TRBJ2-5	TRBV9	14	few	TGTGCCAGCAGCACTACGGACAGCCCCGGGACCCAGTACTTC	CASSTTDSPGTQYF
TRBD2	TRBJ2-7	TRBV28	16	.	TGTGCCAGCAGTCCCCTAGCGGGGGGCAGGACCTACGAGCAGTACTTC	CASSPLAGGRTYEQYF
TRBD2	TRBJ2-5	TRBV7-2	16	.	TGTGCCAGCAGCGCGGGACTAGCGGGGCTCCAAGAGACCCAGTACTTC	CASSAGLAGLQETQYF
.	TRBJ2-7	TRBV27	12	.	TGTGCCAGCAGTTTAGGAGGCTACGAGCAGTACTTC	CASSLGGYEQYF
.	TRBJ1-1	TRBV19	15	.	TGTGCCAGTAGTGATGGGGGCGGGGGCGAGACTGAAGCTTTCTTT	CASSDGGGGETEAFF
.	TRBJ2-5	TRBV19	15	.	TGTGCCAGTAGTCTAGGCAGCCAGGGAGGAGAGACCCAGTACTTC	CASSLGSQGGETQYF
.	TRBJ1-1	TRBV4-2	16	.	TGTGCCAGCAGCCAAGATATCTCGAGGGATTACACTGAAGCTTTCTTT	CASSQDISRDYTEAFF
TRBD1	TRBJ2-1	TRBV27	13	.	TGTGCCAGCAGCCCCGGGACAGCAAATGAGCAGTTCTTC	CASSPGTANEQFF
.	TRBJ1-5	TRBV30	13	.	TGTGCCTGGAGGGCGAATGGGGGCCAGCCCCAGCATTTT	CAWRANGGQPQHF
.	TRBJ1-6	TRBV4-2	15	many	TGTGCCAGCAGCCAAGGGGGGCAGGAGACTTCACCCCTCCACTTT	CASSQGGQETSPLHF
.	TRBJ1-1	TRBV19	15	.	TGTGCCAGTAGTACTCTCGGTTCGTGGAACACTGAAGCTTTCTTT	CASSTLGSWNTEAFF
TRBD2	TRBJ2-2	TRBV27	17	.	TGTGCCAGCAAACAGGGACTAGCGGGGGGTCGGACCGGGGAGCTGTTTTTT	CASKQGLAGGRTGELFF
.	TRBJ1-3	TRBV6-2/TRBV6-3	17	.	TGTGCCAGCAGTTACTCCGGCGGGGGGGCTTCTGGAAACACCATATATTTT	CASSYSGGGASGNTIYF
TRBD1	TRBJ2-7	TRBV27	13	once	TGTGCCAGCAGTTGGGACAGCGACTACGAGCAGTACTTC	CASSWDSDYEQYF
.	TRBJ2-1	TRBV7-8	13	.	TGTGCCAGCAGCTTCCCTACTAGGGTTGAGCAGTTCTTC	CASSFPTRVEQFF
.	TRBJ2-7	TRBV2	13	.	TGTGCCAGCAGTCGGGACACCACCTACGAGCAGTACTTC	CASSRDTTYEQYF
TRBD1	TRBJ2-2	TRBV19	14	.	TGTGCCAGTAGTGGAGACAGGGGGATCGGGGAGCTGTTTTTT	CASSGDRGIGELFF
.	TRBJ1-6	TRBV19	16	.	TGTGCCAGTAGTATCTCAGCGGTCAACAATAATTCACCCCTCCACTTT	CASSISAVNNNSPLHF
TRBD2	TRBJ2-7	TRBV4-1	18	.	TGCGCCAGCAGCCAAGATTGGACTAGCGGGGGAGTAGCCTACGAGCAGTACTTC	CASSQDWTSGGVAYEQYF
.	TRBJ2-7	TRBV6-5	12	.	TGTGCCAGCAGCCTACTCTCCTACGAGCAGTACTTC	CASSLLSYEQYF
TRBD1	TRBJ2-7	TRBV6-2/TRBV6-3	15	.	TGTGCCAGCAGTTACTTGGACAGGGTCTCCTACGAGCAGTACTTC	CASSYLDRVSYEQYF
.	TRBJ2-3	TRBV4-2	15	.	TGTGCCAGCAGCCAAGATTTTTCCGGCACAGATACGCAGTATTTT	CASSQDFSGTDTQYF
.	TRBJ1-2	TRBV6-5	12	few	TGTGCCAGCAGACAGGGTGAATATGGCTACACCTTC	CASRQGEYGYTF
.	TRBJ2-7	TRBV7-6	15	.	TGTGCCAGCAGCTTAGTAGGAGGACTAACTACCGAGCAGTACTTC	CASSLVGGLTTEQYF
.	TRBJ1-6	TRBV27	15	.	TGTGCCAGCAGTCCGGGGGGACGGACTAATTCACCCCTCCACTTT	CASSPGGRTNSPLHF